This T cell receptor beta chain appears in the sequencing data of a study of shared clonotypes between healthy human individuals. Only CD45RO-negative cells positively selected for CCR7 counted as naive CD8 cells, so terminally differentiated effector memory CD45RA+ cells were excluded. TCRdb's copy holds only in-frame clones and misses some; the assay was immunoSEQ multiplex PCR. The repertoire holds some 2 million clones, with about 95% as singletons. Looked up from germline, CDR1 is PRHDT and CDR2 is FYEKMQ (reference sequence). V lost 5 bases and J lost 3, with 11 bases in between. This CDR3 has 13 residues. A single count supports this clone. Its antigen is undetermined. General observations from the study: In general, naive subsets displayed greater estimated richness than memory subsets did.

This sequence joins TRBV13 and TRBJ2-7, with a tentative D call TRBD2 (5 bases). The clonotype was recovered from a man younger than 30 in good health. Sequenced: naive CD8+ T cells sorted from blood. The CDR3 DNA sequence: TGTGCCAGCAGCACTGCTAGCTTCTACGAGCAGTACTTC. This gives the protein CASSTASFYEQYF.